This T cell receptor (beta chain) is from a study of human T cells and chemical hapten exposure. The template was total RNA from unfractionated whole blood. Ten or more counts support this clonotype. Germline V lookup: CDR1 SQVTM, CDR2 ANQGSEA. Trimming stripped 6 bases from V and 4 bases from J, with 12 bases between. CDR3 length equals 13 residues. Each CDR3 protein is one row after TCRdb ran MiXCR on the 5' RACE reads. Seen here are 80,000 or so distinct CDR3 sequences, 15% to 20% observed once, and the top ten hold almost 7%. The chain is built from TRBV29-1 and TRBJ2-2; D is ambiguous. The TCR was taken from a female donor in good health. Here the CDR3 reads CSVPSVGTGELFF. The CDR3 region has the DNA TGCAGCGTCCCCTCCGTTGGCACCGGGGAGCTGTTTTTT.